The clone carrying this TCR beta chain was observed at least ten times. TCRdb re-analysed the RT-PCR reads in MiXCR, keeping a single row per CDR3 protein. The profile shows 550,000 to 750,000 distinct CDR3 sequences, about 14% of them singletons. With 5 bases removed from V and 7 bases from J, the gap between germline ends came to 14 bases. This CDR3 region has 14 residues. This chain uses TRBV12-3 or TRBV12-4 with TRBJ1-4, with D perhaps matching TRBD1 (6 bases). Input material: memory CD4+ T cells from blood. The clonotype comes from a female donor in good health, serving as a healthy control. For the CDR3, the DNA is TGTGCCAGCAGTACATGGGGGGCGGTTGAAAAACTGTTTTTT. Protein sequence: CASSTWGAVEKLFF.